This T cell receptor (beta chain) was retrieved from a study of OX40 agonist ivuxolimab in advanced cancers. Concerning the study at large: Ivuxolimab was an agonistic, fully human IgG2 monoclonal antibody directed against OX40 (CD134), a costimulatory receptor. Intravenous ivuxolimab was administered to patients every 2 weeks at six dose levels: 0.01, 0.1, 0.3, 1.5, 3 and 10 mg/kg. Of the roughly 52 dose-escalation patients, hepatocellular carcinoma was present in about 20, melanoma in around 15, renal cell carcinoma in 9 and head and neck cancer in 9. In the dose-escalation cohort, 82.7% of patients were male, and the mean age was 60 years with a range of roughly 23 to 79. Patients were allowed to have had prior anti-PD-1, anti-PD-L1 or anti-CTLA-4 therapy, and less than 45% of the dose-escalation patients had previously received checkpoint inhibitors. Partial responses were achieved by three dose-escalation patients, of whom one had hepatocellular carcinoma and two had cutaneous melanoma. The point of sequencing TCRbeta in the periphery was to test whether ivuxolimab changed TCR sequence diversity and drove clonal T-cell expansion. The paper covers the monotherapy dose-escalation part of the phase I ivuxolimab trial, which included N of about 51 patients. Study-wide findings and limitations: Low levels of normalized T-cell clonal expansion were also seen in some patients who did not respond. At doses from 0.1 to 3.0 mg/kg, clonal expansion was seen in both CD4+ and CD8+ blood T cells between baseline and week 6. After ivuxolimab, expanded clones were on average more numerous among CD8+ T cells than among CD4+ T cells. Partial responders in the 0.1-3.0 mg/kg groups had among the lowest normalized peripheral clonal expansion, especially among CD8+ T cells. The antigen specificity of the peripheral T cells that underwent clonal expansion was not determined.

From the cysteine through the phenylalanine, the CDR3 covers 21 amino acids. The retained sequence is limited to the CDR3, 63 bases, with the frame set at the first base. About this clone itself: Its antigen is not yet known. No base-level quality is on record; no much larger clone is a single base apart.

Patients with autoimmune disease history or receiving systemic immunosuppression were excluded from the trial. In every dose cohort, peripheral blood was drawn for TCR sequencing at baseline, cycle 4 day 1, and cycle 7 day 1. The samples were drawn from a first-in-human, open-label, multicenter phase I dose-escalation trial of ivuxolimab. The trial enrolled adults with locally advanced or metastatic head and neck squamous cell, hepatocellular, melanoma or renal cell carcinoma. Before TCR sequencing, CD4+ T cells and CD8+ T cells were sorted from peripheral blood as separate populations. To sequence the TCRbeta CDR3 region, genomic DNA was isolated from the sorted cells. The immunoSEQ Assay was used to sequence the TCRbeta CDR3 regions. In TCRdb, the immuneACCESS table is reduced to in-frame sequences with V and J assigned. These tables do not hold every clone; where another copy was compared, an unresolved V gene accounts for under half, and the others remain unexplained. The sample has around 40,000 clones on record, around four fifths of them singletons. The ten largest clonotypes hold about 2.7% of the sample.

The sample in question was CD4+ or CD8+ T cells sorted from blood, obtained in a trial of the OX40 agonist ivuxolimab. The sequence came from an adult with an advanced solid tumor such as melanoma, head and neck, liver or kidney cancer. Rearrangement joined TRBV21-1 to TRBJ2-1; the table calls TRBD2, which could not be checked here. TRBV21-1 is classified as a pseudogene. CDR3 protein: CASSRALPGLAGVVSYNEQFF. The bases read TGTGCCAGCAGCAGAGCCCTCCCGGGACTAGCGGGAGTCGTATCGTACAATGAGCAGTTCTTC.